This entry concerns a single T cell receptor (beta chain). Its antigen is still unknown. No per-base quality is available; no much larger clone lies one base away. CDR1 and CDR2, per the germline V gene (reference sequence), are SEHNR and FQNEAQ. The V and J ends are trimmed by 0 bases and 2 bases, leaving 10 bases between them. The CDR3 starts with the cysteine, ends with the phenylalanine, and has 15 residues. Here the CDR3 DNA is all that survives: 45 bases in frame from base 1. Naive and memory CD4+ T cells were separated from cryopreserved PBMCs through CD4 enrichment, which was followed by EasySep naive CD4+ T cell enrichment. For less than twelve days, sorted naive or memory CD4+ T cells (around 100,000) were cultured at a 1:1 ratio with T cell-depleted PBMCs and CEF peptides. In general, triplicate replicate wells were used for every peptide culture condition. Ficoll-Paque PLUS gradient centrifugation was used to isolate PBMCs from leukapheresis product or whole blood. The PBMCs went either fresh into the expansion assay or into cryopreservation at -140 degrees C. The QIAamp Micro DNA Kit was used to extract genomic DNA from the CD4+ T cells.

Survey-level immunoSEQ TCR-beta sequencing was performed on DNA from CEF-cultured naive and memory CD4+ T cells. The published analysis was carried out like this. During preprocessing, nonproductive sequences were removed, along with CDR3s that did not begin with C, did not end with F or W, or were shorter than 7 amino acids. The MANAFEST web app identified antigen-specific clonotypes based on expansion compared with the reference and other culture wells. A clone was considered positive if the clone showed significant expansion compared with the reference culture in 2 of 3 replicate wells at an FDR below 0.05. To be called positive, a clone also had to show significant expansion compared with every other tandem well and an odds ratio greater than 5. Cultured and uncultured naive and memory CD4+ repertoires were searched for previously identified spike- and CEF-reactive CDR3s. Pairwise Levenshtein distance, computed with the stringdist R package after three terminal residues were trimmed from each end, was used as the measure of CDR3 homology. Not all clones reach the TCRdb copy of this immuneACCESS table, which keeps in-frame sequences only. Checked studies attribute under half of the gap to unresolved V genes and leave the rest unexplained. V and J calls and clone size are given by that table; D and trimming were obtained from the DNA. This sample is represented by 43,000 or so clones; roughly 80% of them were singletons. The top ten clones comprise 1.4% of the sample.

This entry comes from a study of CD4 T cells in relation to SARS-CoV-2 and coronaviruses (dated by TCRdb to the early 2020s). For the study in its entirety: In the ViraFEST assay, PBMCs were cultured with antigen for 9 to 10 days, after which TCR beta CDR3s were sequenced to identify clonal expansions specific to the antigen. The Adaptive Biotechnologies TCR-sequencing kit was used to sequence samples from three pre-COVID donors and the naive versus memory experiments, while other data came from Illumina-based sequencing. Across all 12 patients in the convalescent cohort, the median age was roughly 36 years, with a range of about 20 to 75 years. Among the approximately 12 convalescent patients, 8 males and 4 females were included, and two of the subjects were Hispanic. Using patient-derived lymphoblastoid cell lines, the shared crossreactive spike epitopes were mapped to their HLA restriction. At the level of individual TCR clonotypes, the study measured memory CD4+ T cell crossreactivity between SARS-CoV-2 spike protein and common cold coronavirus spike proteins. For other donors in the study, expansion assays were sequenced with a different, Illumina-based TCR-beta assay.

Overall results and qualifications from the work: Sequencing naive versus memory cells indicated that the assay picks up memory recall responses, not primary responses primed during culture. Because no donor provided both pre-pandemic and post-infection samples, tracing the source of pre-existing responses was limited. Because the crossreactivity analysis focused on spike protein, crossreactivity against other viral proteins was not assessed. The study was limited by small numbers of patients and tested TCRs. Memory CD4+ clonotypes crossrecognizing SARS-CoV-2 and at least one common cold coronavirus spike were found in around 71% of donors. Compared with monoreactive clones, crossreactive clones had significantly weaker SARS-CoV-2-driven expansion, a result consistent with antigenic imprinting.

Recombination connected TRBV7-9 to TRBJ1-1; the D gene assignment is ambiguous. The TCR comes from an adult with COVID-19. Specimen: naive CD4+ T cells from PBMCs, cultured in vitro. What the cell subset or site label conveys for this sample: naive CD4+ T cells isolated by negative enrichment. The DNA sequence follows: TGTGCCAGCAGCTTAGCACCGGGAAAAAACACTGAAGCTTTCTTT. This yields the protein CASSLAPGKNTEAFF.